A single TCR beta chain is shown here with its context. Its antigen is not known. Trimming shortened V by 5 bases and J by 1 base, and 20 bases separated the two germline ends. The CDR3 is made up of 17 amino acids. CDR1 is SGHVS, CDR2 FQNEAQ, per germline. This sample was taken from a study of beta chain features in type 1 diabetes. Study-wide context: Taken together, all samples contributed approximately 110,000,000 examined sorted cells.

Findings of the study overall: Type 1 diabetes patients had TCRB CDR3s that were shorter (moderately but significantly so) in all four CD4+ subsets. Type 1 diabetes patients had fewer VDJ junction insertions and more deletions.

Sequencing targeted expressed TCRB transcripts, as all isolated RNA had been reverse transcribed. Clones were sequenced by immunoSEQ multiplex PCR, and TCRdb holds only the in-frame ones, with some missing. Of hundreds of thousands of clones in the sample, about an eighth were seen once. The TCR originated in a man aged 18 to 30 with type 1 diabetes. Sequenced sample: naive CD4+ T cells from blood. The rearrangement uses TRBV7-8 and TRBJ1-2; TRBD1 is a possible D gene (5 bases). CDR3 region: CASSARPGTGFNYGYTF. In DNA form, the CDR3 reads TGTGCCAGCAGCGCGCGACCCGGGACGGGTTTTAACTATGGCTACACCTTC.